Below, 22 T cell receptor beta chains from the same sample are listed, as sequenced in a study of blood T cell repertoires in COVID-19. The protocol was immunoSEQ multiplex PCR, while the TCRdb copy is restricted to in-frame clones and leaves out a portion. Seen here are some 37,000 clones, approximately 87% observed once, and the top ten hold 12%. Sequenced material: peripheral blood. The source of these receptors is a man between 65 and 79 years old with acute or convalescent COVID-19.

This clone was picked up a small number of times. The V gene is TRBV4-1, the J gene TRBJ2-7; tentatively, D is TRBD2 (5 bases). The CDR3 covers 15 residues. Germline-derived CDR1 and CDR2 are MGHRA and YSYEKL. V lost 1 base, J lost 1 base, and 11 bases lay in between. The CDR3 loop is CASSQGTRGSYEQYF. The CDR3 coding sequence is TGCGCCAGCAGCCAAGGTACACGGGGTTCCTACGAGCAGTACTTC.

This clone was observed a single time. The chain employs TRBV9 and TRBJ2-3; 9 bases map to TRBD2. V gave up 0 bases and J gave up 1 base; unmatched junction bases: 6. Germline V gene lookup returns CDR1 SGDLS and CDR2 YYNGEE. The CDR3 loop spans 17 amino acids. CDR3 loop: CASSVEAGGRGTDTQYF. For the CDR3, the DNA is TGTGCCAGCAGCGTAGAGGCGGGAGGGAGGGGCACAGATACGCAGTATTTT.

The chain joins TRBV27 to TRBJ1-4; tentative D call: TRBD1 (5 bases). The germline gives CDR1 MNHEY, CDR2 SMNVEV (reference sequence). This CDR3 contains 15 residues. Trimming shortened V by 6 bases and J by 7 bases, and 18 bases separated the two germline ends. The CDR3 region is CASSSGEGLSEKLFF. As DNA, the CDR3 is TGTGCCAGCAGCAGTGGGGAGGGGCTTAGTGAAAAACTGTTTTTT.

This rearrangement joins TRBV25-1 to TRBJ1-2; D possibly corresponds to TRBD1 (6 bases). The CDR3 runs to 14 residues. Germline-derived CDR1 and CDR2 are MGHDK and SYGVNS. V dropped 1 base and J dropped 6 bases, with 12 bases sitting between them. Here the CDR3 reads CASSESWGRNGYTF. The CDR3 nucleotides read TGTGCCAGCAGTGAATCTTGGGGGCGTAATGGCTACACCTTC.

The J gene is TRBJ2-3, the V gene TRBV7-2, with 8 bases fitting TRBD2. Unmatched junction bases numbered 8, after V lost 4 bases and J lost 5 bases. This CDR3 spans 15 amino acids. CDR1 and CDR2 from the germline V gene are SGHTA and FQGNSA. DNA of the CDR3: TGTGCCAGCAGCTCACAAGCGGGAGCCGGAGATACGCAGTATTTT. As protein: CASSSQAGAGDTQYF.

The chain carries TRBV24-1 and TRBJ2-2; D is unclear. V was pared by 4 bases and J by 2 bases, with 4 bases between. The CDR3 contains 13 residues. Germline CDR1 is KGHDR and CDR2 is SFDVKD. The CDR3 loop reads CATSDQNTGELFF. The CDR3 nucleotides read TGTGCCACCAGTGACCAAAACACCGGGGAGCTGTTTTTT.

This clone was counted once. V and J are TRBV13 and TRBJ1-2; a weak D match, TRBD1 (5 bases). The V end was cut by 5 bases, the J end by 11 bases, with 18 bases between. Germline loops: CDR1 PRHDT, CDR2 FYEKMQ (reference sequence). CDR3 length: 13 residues. CDR3 nucleotide sequence: TGTGCCAGCAGCGAGGGGAGGAGGGCAGGTTACACCTTC. It encodes CASSEGRRAGYTF.

This chain joins TRBV9 and TRBJ2-7, with D perhaps matching TRBD2 (6 bases). Germline V gives CDR1 SGDLS, CDR2 YYNGEE. V dropped 1 base and J dropped 2 bases, with 13 bases sitting between them. This CDR3 contains 15 residues. CDR3 sequence (DNA): TGTGCCAGCAGCGTAACGGCTAGCGACGCCTACGAGCAGTACTTC. Amino acid sequence: CASSVTASDAYEQYF.

CDR3 in amino acids: CASRRLAGGGYNEQFF. For the CDR3, the DNA is TGCGCCAGCAGAAGACTAGCGGGAGGGGGATACAATGAGCAGTTCTTC. V is TRBV4-3 and J is TRBJ2-1; TRBD2 matches at 14 bases. CDR1 and CDR2 from the germline V gene are LGHNA and YSLEER. The V and J ends lost 6 bases and 4 bases, in that order; junction bases with no gene match: 5. This CDR3 has 16 amino acids.

The CDR3 bases are TGTGCCAGCAGCTTGGCCTTTAGCAATCAGCCCCAGCATTTT. It specifies CASSLAFSNQPQHF. The J gene is TRBJ1-5, the V gene TRBV5-4; no clear D. This CDR3 spans 14 amino acids. Per the germline V gene, CDR1 is SGHNT and CDR2 is YYREEE (reference sequence). V lost 0 bases and J lost 0, with 4 bases in between.

J is TRBJ2-7 and V is TRBV10-1, with TRBD1 identical over 11 bases. J gave up 3 bases and V 10 bases, and 5 bases lay outside the gene matches. CDR1 is WNHNN and CDR2 is SYGVQD in the germline V gene (reference sequence). There are 13 residues in the CDR3. The CDR3 sequence is CAKGQGGVYEQYF. DNA of the CDR3: TGCGCCAAGGGACAGGGGGGTGTCTACGAGCAGTACTTC.

This clone was seen only a few times. The rearrangement links TRBV6-5 to TRBJ2-1; 8 bases align to TRBD2. From germline, CDR1 is MNHEY and CDR2 SVGAGI. V shed 0 bases, J shed 5 bases, and the junction held 6 bases outside the gene matches. The CDR3 totals 16 residues. CDR3 sequence: CASSYSYGRADNEQFF. In nucleotides, the CDR3 is TGTGCCAGCAGTTACTCGTACGGGAGGGCGGACAATGAGCAGTTCTTC.

This clone was observed a single time. V usage is TRBV7-9 and J usage is TRBJ1-2; perhaps TRBD1 as D (5 bases). V lost 3 bases, J lost 3 bases, and 11 bases lay in between. CDR1 and CDR2 from the germline V gene are SEHNR and FQNEAQ (reference sequence). This CDR3 is 14 amino acids long. CDR3 sequence: CASSLTVPDYGYTF. CDR3 nucleotides: TGTGCCAGCAGCTTGACAGTTCCGGACTATGGCTACACCTTC.

This clone was counted only a few times. The chain recombines TRBV27 with TRBJ1-2, with 9 bases identical to TRBD1. V lost 8 bases, J lost 8 bases, and 9 bases stayed unmatched. The CDR3 covers 13 residues. The germline CDR1 and CDR2 sequences are MNHEY and SMNVEV (reference sequence). CDR3 amino acids: CASAYTGGLGYTF. The CDR3 DNA follows: TGTGCCAGCGCCTACACAGGGGGCTTGGGCTACACCTTC.

This chain uses TRBV3-1 (or the pseudogene TRBV3-2) with TRBJ2-3; D is possibly TRBD2 (6 bases). V dropped 8 bases and J dropped 2 bases, with 14 bases sitting between them. The CDR3 has 14 amino acids. Germline V gene lookup returns CDR1 LGHDT and CDR2 YNNKEL (reference sequence). CDR3 sequence (DNA): TGTGCCAGCGCGGGATCTCCGAACACAGATACGCAGTATTTT. As protein: CASAGSPNTDTQYF.

The V and J genes are TRBV18 and TRBJ2-2; no clear D. Trimming cost V 7 bases and J 1 base, with 4 bases left between them. This CDR3 has 12 amino acids. Germline CDR1 reads KGHSH; CDR2 reads LQKENI. DNA of the CDR3: TGTGCCAGCTTCATGAACACCGGGGAGCTGTTTTTT. This sequence encodes CASFMNTGELFF.

V usage is TRBV28 and J usage is TRBJ1-1, with D possibly matching TRBD1 (6 bases). Trimming removed 6 bases at V and 5 bases at J, with 19 bases between. This CDR3 has 15 amino acids. Per the germline V gene, CDR1 is MDHEN and CDR2 is SYDVKM. DNA for the CDR3: TGTGCCAGCAGCCCCACGACGGGGGGGCGGACTGAAGCTTTCTTT. Its translation is CASSPTTGGRTEAFF.

This chain links TRBV29-1 with TRBJ2-5; no firm D call. Looked up from germline, CDR1 is SQVTM and CDR2 is ANQGSEA. V was shortened by 3 bases and J by 2 bases, with 7 bases between the two germline ends. The CDR3 sequence is 12 residues long. Here the CDR3 reads CSVEALQETQYF. In DNA form, the CDR3 reads TGCAGCGTTGAGGCCTTACAAGAGACCCAGTACTTC.

The rearrangement links TRBV18 to TRBJ1-5; a weak D match, TRBD1 (5 bases). V was cut by 6 bases and J by 0 bases, with 9 bases left in between. The CDR3 runs to 14 residues. Germline V gene data show CDR1 as KGHSH and CDR2 as LQKENI. The DNA of the CDR3 is TGTGCCAGCTCCGAGACAGATAGCAATCAGCCCCAGCATTTT. Translating gives CASSETDSNQPQHF.

This clone appeared once. This sequence joins TRBV20-1 and TRBJ2-2; the match to TRBD2 covers 9 bases. The ends lost 3 bases at V and 10 bases at J; junction bases unmatched: 9. The CDR3 has 14 amino acids. CDR1 and CDR2 from the germline V gene are DFQATT and SNEGSKA (reference sequence). The CDR3 nucleotides read TGCAGTGCTAGTATGGCTAGCGGGAAAAAGGAGCTGTTTTTT. Translated: CSASMASGKKELFF.

The genes are TRBV7-2 and TRBJ2-7, with D possibly matching TRBD1 (6 bases). The germline V gene encodes CDR1 SGHTA and CDR2 FQGNSA. V was trimmed by 6 bases and J by 0 bases, leaving 15 bases between them. This CDR3 comprises 15 residues. The CDR3 loop is CASRRQEFSSYEQYF. For the CDR3, the DNA is TGTGCCAGCAGGCGACAGGAATTTAGCTCCTACGAGCAGTACTTC.

This clone has a handful of counts. Written as DNA, the CDR3 is TGTGCCAGCAGTATCGGACAGGGTGCCTATGGCTACACCTTC. Amino acid sequence: CASSIGQGAYGYTF. The rearrangement joins TRBV28 to TRBJ1-2; 8 bases are shared with TRBD1. The J segment lost 4 bases and the V segment lost 5 bases, leaving 6 bases of the junction unmatched. Germline V gene data show CDR1 as MDHEN and CDR2 as SYDVKM. This CDR3 has 14 amino acids.